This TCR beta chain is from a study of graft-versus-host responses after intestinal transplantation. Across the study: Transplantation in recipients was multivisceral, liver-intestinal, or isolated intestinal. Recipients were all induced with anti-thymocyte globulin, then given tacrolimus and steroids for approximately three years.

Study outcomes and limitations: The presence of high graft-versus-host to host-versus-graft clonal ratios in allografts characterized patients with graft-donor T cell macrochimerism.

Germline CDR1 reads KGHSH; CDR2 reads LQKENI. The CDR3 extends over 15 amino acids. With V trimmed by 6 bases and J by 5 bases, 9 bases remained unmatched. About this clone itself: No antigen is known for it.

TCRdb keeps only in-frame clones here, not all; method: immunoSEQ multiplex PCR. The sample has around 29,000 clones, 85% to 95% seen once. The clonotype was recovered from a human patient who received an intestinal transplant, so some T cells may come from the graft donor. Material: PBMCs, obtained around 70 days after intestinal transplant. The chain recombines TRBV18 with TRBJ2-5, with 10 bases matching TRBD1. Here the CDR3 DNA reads TGTGCCAGCTCCCTAAGACAGGGGGCGGGGGAGACCCAGTACTTC. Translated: CASSLRQGAGETQYF.